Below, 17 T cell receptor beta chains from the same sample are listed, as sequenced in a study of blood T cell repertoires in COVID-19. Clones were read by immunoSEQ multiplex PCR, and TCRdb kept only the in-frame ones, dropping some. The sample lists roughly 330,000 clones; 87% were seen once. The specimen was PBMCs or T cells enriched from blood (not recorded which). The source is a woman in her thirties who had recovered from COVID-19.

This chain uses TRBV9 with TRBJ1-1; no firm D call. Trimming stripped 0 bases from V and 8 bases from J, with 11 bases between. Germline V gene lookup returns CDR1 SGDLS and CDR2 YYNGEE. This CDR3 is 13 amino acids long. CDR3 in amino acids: CASSVGGAGEAFF. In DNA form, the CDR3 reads TGTGCCAGCAGCGTAGGGGGAGCGGGGGAAGCTTTCTTT.

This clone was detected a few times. The CDR3 region is CASSEASDTEAFF. The CDR3 DNA is TGCGCCAGCAGTGAAGCTTCGGACACTGAAGCTTTCTTT. The V call is TRBV10-1, the J call TRBJ1-1; D not certain. V lost 3 bases, J lost 3 bases, and 8 bases lay in between. The germline CDR1 and CDR2 sequences are WNHNN and SYGVQD (reference sequence). The CDR3 contains 13 residues.

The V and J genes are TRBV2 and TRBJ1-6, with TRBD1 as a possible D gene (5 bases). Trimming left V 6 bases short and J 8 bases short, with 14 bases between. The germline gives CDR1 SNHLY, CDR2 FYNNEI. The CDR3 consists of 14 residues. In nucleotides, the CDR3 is TGTGCCAGCAGGCCGACAGTCAATGATTCACCCCTCCACTTT. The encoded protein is CASRPTVNDSPLHF.

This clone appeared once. The CDR3 sequence: CASSPDRGRQPQHF. The CDR3 region has the DNA TGTGCCAGCAGCCCCGACAGGGGCCGGCAGCCCCAGCATTTT. V and J are TRBV7-2 and TRBJ1-5, with 8 bases identical to TRBD1. V lost 5 bases and J lost 7; bases outside the gene matches: 7. The CDR3 extends over 14 amino acids. From germline, CDR1 is SGHTA and CDR2 FQGNSA.

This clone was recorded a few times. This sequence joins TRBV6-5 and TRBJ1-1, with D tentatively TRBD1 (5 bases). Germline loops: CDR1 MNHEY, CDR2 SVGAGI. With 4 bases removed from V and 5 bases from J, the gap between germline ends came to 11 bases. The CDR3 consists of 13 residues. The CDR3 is CASSWPGRTEAFF. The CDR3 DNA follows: TGTGCCAGCAGTTGGCCAGGGAGGACTGAAGCTTTCTTT.

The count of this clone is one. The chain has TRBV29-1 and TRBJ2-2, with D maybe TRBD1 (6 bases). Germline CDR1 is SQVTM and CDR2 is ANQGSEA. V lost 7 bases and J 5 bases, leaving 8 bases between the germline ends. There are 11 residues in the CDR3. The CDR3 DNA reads TGCAGCGGACAGGAGACCGGGGAGCTGTTTTTT. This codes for CSGQETGELFF.

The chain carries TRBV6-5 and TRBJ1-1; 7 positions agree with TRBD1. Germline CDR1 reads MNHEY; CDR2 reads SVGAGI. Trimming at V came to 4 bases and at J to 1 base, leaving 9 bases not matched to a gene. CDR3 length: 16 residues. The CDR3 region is CASSSRQGRGNTEAFF. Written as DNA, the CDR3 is TGTGCCAGCAGTTCTCGACAGGGCAGGGGGAACACTGAAGCTTTCTTT.

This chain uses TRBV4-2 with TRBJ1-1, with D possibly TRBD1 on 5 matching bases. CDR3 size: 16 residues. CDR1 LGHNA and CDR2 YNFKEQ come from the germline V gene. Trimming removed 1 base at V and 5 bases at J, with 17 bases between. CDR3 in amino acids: CASSQGGPRRGTEAFF. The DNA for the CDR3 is TGTGCCAGCAGCCAAGGTGGGCCCAGACGGGGGACTGAAGCTTTCTTT.

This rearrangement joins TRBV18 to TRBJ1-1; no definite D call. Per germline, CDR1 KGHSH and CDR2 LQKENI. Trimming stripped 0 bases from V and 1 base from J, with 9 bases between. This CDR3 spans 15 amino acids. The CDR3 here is CASSPPLERNTEAFF. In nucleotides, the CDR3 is TGTGCCAGCTCACCACCTTTAGAGCGGAACACTGAAGCTTTCTTT.

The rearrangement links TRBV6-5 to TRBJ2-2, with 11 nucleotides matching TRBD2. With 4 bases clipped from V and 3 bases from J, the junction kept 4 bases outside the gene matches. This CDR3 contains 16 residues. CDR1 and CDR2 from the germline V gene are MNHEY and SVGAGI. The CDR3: CASSSLAGVDTGELFF. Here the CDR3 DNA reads TGTGCCAGCAGTTCACTAGCGGGGGTGGACACCGGGGAGCTGTTTTTT.

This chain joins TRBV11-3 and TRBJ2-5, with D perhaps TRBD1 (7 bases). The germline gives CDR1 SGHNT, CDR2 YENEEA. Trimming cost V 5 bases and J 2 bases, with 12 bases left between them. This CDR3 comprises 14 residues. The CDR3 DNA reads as TGTGCCAGCAGCCCTCCAGGGGGGCAAGAGACCCAGTACTTC. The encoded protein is CASSPPGGQETQYF.

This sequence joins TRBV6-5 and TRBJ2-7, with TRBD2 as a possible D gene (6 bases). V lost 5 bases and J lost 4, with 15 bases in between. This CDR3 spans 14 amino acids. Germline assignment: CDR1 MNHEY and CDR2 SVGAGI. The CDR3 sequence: CASSRGAGTYEQYF. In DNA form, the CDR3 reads TGTGCCAGCAGTCGTGGGGCTGGGACTTACGAGCAGTACTTC.

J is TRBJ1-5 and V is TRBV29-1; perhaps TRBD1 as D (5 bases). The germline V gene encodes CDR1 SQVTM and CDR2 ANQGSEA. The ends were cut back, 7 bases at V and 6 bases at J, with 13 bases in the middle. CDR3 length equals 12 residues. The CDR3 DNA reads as TGCAGCGCGCGGCAGGGCAGTCAGCCCCAGCATTTT. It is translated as CSARQGSQPQHF.

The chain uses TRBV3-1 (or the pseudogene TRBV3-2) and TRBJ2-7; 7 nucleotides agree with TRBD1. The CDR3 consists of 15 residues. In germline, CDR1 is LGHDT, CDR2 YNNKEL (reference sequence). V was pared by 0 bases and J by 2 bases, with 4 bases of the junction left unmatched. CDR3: CASSQDRGSTYEQYF. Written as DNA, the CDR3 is TGTGCCAGCAGCCAAGACAGGGGGAGTACCTACGAGCAGTACTTC.

CDR3 DNA sequence: TGCGCCAGCAGGGCAGGGGAGCATGGCTACACCTTC. It codes for CASRAGEHGYTF. The rearrangement joins TRBV5-1 to TRBJ1-2; maybe TRBD1 (6 bases). CDR1 SGHRS and CDR2 YFSETQ come from the germline V gene. The V gene lost 5 bases and the J gene lost 6 bases, with 11 bases spanning the gap. This CDR3 contains 12 residues.

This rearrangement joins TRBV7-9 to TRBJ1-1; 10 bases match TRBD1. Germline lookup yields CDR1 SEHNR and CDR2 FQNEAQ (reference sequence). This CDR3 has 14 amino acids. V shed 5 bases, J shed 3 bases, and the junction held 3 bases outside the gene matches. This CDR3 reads CASSRTGGDTEAFF. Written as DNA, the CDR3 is TGTGCCAGCAGCCGGACAGGGGGTGACACTGAAGCTTTCTTT.

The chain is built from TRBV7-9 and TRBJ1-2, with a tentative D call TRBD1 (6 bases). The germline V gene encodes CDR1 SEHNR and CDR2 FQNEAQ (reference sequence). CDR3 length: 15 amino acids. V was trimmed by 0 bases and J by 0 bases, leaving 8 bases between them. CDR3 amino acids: CASSLAGGANYGYTF. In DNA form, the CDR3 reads TGTGCCAGCAGCTTAGCAGGGGGAGCTAACTATGGCTACACCTTC.